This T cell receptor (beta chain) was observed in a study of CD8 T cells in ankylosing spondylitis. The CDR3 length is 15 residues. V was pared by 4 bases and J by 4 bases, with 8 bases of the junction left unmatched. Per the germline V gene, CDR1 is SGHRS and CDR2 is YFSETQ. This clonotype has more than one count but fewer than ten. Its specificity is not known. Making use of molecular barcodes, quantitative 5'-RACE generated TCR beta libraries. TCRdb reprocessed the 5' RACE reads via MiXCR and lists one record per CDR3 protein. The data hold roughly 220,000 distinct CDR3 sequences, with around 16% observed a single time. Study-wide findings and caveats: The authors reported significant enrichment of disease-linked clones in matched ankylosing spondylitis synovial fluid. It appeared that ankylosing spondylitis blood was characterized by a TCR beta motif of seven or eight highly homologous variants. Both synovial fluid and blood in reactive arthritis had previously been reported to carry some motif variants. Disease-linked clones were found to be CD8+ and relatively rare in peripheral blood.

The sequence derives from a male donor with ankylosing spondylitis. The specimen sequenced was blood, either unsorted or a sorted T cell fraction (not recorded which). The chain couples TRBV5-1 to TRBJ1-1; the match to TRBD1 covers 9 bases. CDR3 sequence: CASSHPGQGGTEAFF. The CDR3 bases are TGCGCCAGCAGCCACCCGGGACAGGGAGGCACTGAAGCTTTCTTT.